One and the same sample provided the 17 T cell receptor beta chains below, sequenced in a study of CD8+CD57+ T cells in acquired aplastic anemia. Genomic DNA was employed as the template in profiling TCR beta VDJ and CDR3. MiXCR, run by TCRdb on the reads, gives a single entry per CDR3 protein. The sample lists approximately 270,000 distinct CDR3 sequences, 56% seen once, with 6.5% to 10% in the top ten. Sequences were obtained from sorted CD4+, CD8+, or CD8+CD57+ T cells (not recorded which) from PBMCs. The receptor source for this set is a human donor with severe aplastic anemia or a healthy control (not recorded which).

The count of this clonotype is one. This could be a read error, since a much larger clone is one nucleotide away. The CDR3: CASSPHRNYGHTF. In nucleotides, the CDR3 is TGTGCCAGCAGTCCCCACCGGAACTATGGCCACACCTTC. This chain connects TRBV6-5 to TRBJ1-2, with unresolved D. The CDR3 length is 13 residues. The germline V gene has CDR1 MNHEY and CDR2 SVGAGI.

The chain links TRBV2 to TRBJ2-7; unclear D gene. The CDR3 has 14 residues. The germline V and J ends were trimmed by 5 bases and 3 bases, with 14 bases remaining between them. Germline V lookup: CDR1 SNHLY, CDR2 FYNNEI. The CDR3 DNA reads TGTGCCAGCAGTTTCGAAAGGGAAAGCTACGAGCAGTACTTC. It yields the protein CASSFERESYEQYF.

The rearrangement joins TRBV7-9 to TRBJ2-1, with 11 bases identical to TRBD1. CDR1 is SEHNR and CDR2 is FQNEAQ in the germline V gene (reference sequence). Germline trimming cut 2 bases from V and 7 bases from J; bases unmatched to any gene: 10. This CDR3 is 17 amino acids long. The CDR3 here is CASSLMGAGQGGNEQFF. CDR3 nucleotides: TGTGCCAGCAGCTTAATGGGTGCGGGACAGGGGGGGAATGAGCAGTTCTTC.

The chain is built from TRBV20-1 and TRBJ1-4; tentatively, D is TRBD1 (6 bases). Germline V lookup: CDR1 DFQATT, CDR2 SNEGSKA (reference sequence). V shed 5 bases and J shed 12 bases, with 13 bases lying between them. This CDR3 is built from 11 residues. CDR3 region: CSAEDSDELFF. The CDR3 bases are TGCAGTGCTGAGGACAGTGACGAACTGTTTTTT.

In regard to this clonotype: It may be a read error: a sequence one base away is much more abundant. In DNA, the CDR3 is TGTGCCGGCAGCCAAGATTTGAGGGGGGGCTACGAGCAGTACTTC. This encodes CAGSQDLRGGYEQYF. V gene TRBV3-1 combines with J gene TRBJ2-7; D is perhaps TRBD2 (7 bases). The V gene's germline CDR1 is LGHDT and CDR2 YNNKEL (reference sequence). CDR3 size: 15 residues.

There are many counts of this clonotype. The chain combines TRBV5-1 with TRBJ2-5; D could derive from TRBD1 or TRBD2 (6 bases each). This CDR3 region has 14 residues. The V end was cut by 4 bases, the J end by 4 bases, with 14 bases between. Germline lookup yields CDR1 SGHRS and CDR2 YFSETQ. CDR3 sequence: CASSRGPYRETQYF. CDR3 DNA sequence: TGCGCCAGCAGCCGGGGGCCGTATCGAGAGACCCAGTACTTC.

The chain recombines TRBV7-2 with TRBJ1-5; D not resolved. V dropped 6 bases and J dropped 6 bases, with 9 bases sitting between them. This CDR3 comprises 12 residues. CDR1 is SGHTA, CDR2 FQGNSA, per germline. The CDR3 bases are TGTGCCAGCAGAACGGCAGGTCAGCCCCAGCATTTT. This codes for CASRTAGQPQHF.

The chain couples TRBV14 to TRBJ2-3; 8 positions match TRBD2. The CDR3 consists of 17 residues. After removal of 0 bases from V and 3 bases from J, the junction contained 8 bases not matched to a gene. From germline, CDR1 is SGHDN and CDR2 FVKESK. For the CDR3, the DNA is TGTGCCAGCAGCCAAGATCGCCTAGCGGGTCGGACAGATACGCAGTATTTT. This encodes CASSQDRLAGRTDTQYF.

This clonotype has more than one count but fewer than ten. A read error may produce the germline difference seen at one junction end. The DNA for the CDR3 is TGCAGTGCTAGAGGTTACGGGACAGGGGGCGAATCACCCCCCCACTTT. Its protein product is CSARGYGTGGESPPHF. The genes are TRBV20-1 and TRBJ1-6; 12 bases match TRBD1. The germline V gene encodes CDR1 DFQATT and CDR2 SNEGSKA (reference sequence). The length of the CDR3 is 16 residues.

The chain carries TRBV5-6 and TRBJ1-5; the D gene is possibly TRBD1 (5 bases). V lost 5 bases and J 11 bases, leaving 17 bases between the germline ends. CDR1 is SGHDT and CDR2 is YYEEEE in the germline V gene. The CDR3 sequence is 13 residues long. The CDR3 sequence: CASRELGGETQHF. CDR3 DNA: TGTGCCAGCAGGGAGTTGGGGGGAGAGACCCAGCATTTT.

This clonotype has ten or more counts. The chain carries TRBV2 and TRBJ2-3; 8 bases fit TRBD1. The ends lost 7 bases at V and 3 bases at J; junction bases unmatched: 9. CDR1 and CDR2 (germline): SNHLY, FYNNEI. The CDR3 covers 15 residues. CDR3 in DNA: TGTGCCAGCACCAAACTGACAGGGGTAACAGATACGCAGTATTTT. Its translation is CASTKLTGVTDTQYF.

The CDR3: CASSELGLVQETQYF. The CDR3 DNA follows: TGTGCCAGCAGTGAGTTGGGCTTAGTACAAGAGACCCAGTACTTC. This rearrangement joins TRBV2 to TRBJ2-5; D unclear. CDR1 SNHLY and CDR2 FYNNEI come from the germline V gene. The CDR3 is made up of 15 amino acids. The V end lost 3 bases, the J end lost 2 bases, and 13 bases lay between the germline ends.

This clonotype was seen more than once but under ten times. V and J are TRBV12-3 or TRBV12-4 and TRBJ2-5, with a tentative D call TRBD2 (5 bases). V lost 3 bases to trimming and J lost 5 bases, with 13 bases between them. CDR3 length equals 14 residues. CDR3 bases: TGTGCCAGCAGTTTCCGGGGTGTTGGGGAGACCCAGTACTTC. Amino acid sequence: CASSFRGVGETQYF.

The chain carries TRBV5-4 and TRBJ2-5; no definite D call. This CDR3 has 12 residues. The germline V and J ends were trimmed by 4 bases and 2 bases, with 6 bases remaining between them. Germline CDR1 reads SGHNT; CDR2 reads YYREEE (reference sequence). CDR3 sequence: CASSPGQETQYF. For the CDR3, the DNA is TGTGCCAGCAGCCCCGGTCAAGAGACCCAGTACTTC.

This clonotype was recorded once. The chain is built from TRBV5-1 and TRBJ2-2, with no clear D. The germline V and J ends were trimmed by 4 bases and 4 bases, with 14 bases remaining between them. Germline CDR1 is SGHRS and CDR2 is YFSETQ. The CDR3 is made up of 15 amino acids. As DNA, the CDR3 is TGCGCCAGCAGCCCCATGCTGCAAGCCACCGGGGAGCTGTTTTTT. Protein: CASSPMLQATGELFF.

The table lists this clonotype with many counts. The chain joins TRBV7-2 to TRBJ1-5; 7 bases align to TRBD1. V gave up 7 bases and J gave up 5 bases; unmatched junction bases: 11. This CDR3 comprises 15 residues. From germline, CDR1 is SGHTA and CDR2 FQGNSA. The CDR3 bases are TGTGCCAGCACCAAAACAGGGGCTGGGGATCAGCCCCAGCATTTT. Translating gives CASTKTGAGDQPQHF.

This sequence joins TRBV2 and TRBJ1-1; maybe TRBD1 (5 bases). The CDR3 is 12 residues long. Deletions cut 4 bases from V and 4 bases from J, with 7 bases between. CDR1 is SNHLY, CDR2 FYNNEI, per germline. CDR3 sequence: CASSGGSTEAFF. Written as DNA, the CDR3 is TGTGCCAGCAGTGGGGGGAGCACTGAAGCTTTCTTT.